The source of this TCR beta chain is a study of radiotherapy plus CTLA-4 blockade in lung cancer (dated by TCRdb to between 2018 and 2020). The study in broad terms: Objective responses were observed in 18% of enrolled patients, and disease control was achieved in roughly 29%. Here is what the overall study found, with its caveats: Increased serum interferon-beta after radiation, together with early dynamic changes in blood T cell clones, were reported to be the strongest predictors of response. After treatment with radiotherapy and ipilimumab, TCR clones that came from tumors expanded in the peripheral blood.

The study tested focal radiation therapy combined with CTLA-4 blockade (ipilimumab) in patients with chemo-refractory metastatic non-small-cell lung cancer. The CDR3 spans 14 residues, from the cysteine through the phenylalanine. The retained sequence is limited to the CDR3, 42 bases, with the frame set at the first base. V is pruned by 3 bases and J by 7 bases, leaving 4 bases of the junction without a gene match. For CDR1 and CDR2, the germline V gene lists SGHRS and YFSETQ. Libraries were constructed by the immunoSEQ multiplex PCR assay. This is the immuneACCESS table as TCRdb keeps it, with only in-frame sequences that have V and J called. A part of the clones is gone; compared with another copy, unresolved V genes explain less than half, and the rest is unexplained. Here the sample has 95,000 to 150,000 clones; 70% to 90% occur a single time. The ten largest clones represent 5.5% to 8.5% of the sample.

Comments on this clone: Its antigen remains unidentified. No base quality information exists; no much larger clone differs at one position.

This receptor chain uses TRBV5-1 and TRBJ2-2; the central 9 bases match TRBD2. The sample consisted of peripheral blood, taken from a patient treated with radiotherapy plus ipilimumab. This sequence originates from a human donor with non-small cell lung cancer that progressed on radiotherapy plus ipilimumab. This receptor carries the CDR3 CASSSGLASGELFF. The DNA is TGCGCCAGCAGCTCGGGACTAGCCAGCGGGGAGCTGTTTTTT. The variable domain in full, with residues beyond the CDR3 obtained from the reference TRBV5-1 and TRBJ2-2 genes, is KAGVTQTPRYLIKTRGQQVTLSCSPISGHRSVSWYQQTPGQGLQFLFEYFSETQRNKGNFPGRFSGRQFSNSRSEMNVSTLELGDSALYLCASSSGLASGELFFGEGSRLTVL.